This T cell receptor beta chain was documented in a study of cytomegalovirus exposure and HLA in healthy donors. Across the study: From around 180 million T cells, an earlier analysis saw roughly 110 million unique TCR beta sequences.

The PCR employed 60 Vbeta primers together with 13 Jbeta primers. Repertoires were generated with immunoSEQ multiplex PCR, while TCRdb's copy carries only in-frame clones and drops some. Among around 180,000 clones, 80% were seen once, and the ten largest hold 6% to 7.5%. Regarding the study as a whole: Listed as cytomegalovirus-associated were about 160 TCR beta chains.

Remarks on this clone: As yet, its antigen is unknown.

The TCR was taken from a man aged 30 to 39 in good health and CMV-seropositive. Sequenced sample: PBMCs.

The CDR3 nucleotides read TGTGCCAGCAGCTTATCCGGGACCCAGTACTTC. Its protein is CASSLSGTQYF. The chain uses TRBV7-2 and TRBJ2-5, with no clear D. Trimming took off 2 bases at V and 7 bases at J, with 5 bases between the two ends. CDR1 SGHTA and CDR2 FQGNSA come from the germline V gene. The CDR3 runs 11 residues.